This section outlines one T cell receptor (beta chain) sequence together with its context. No antigen is known for it. A much larger clone lies a single base off, so this may be a read error. This sample stems from a study of shared clonotypes between healthy human individuals (TCRdb year 2020). About the full investigation: Two women and three men aged 18 to 49 years were included in the cohort. Per donor, leukapheresis produced somewhere between about 0.94 and 9.5 billion PBMCs. Different laboratories and diverse techniques were used to prepare libraries and sequence TCR repertoires, to increase sequencing depth and limit assay-specific biases. Blood TCR repertoires of 5 or 6 healthy adults were deeply sequenced to estimate repertoire size and the extent of clonotype sharing between individuals.

TCR CDR3 regions were amplified from genomic DNA by multiplex PCR using the deep immunoSEQ assay. For each cell subset, the extracted genomic DNA was distributed evenly across all wells of several immunoSEQ 96-well plates, and each plate served as one replicate. For unsorted PBMC, roughly 330 ng genomic DNA, equal to about 29,000 T cell genomes, was loaded into each replicate PCR. Genomic DNA from unsorted PBMC was sequenced over ten immunoSEQ deep assay plates. Purified libraries were measured with a Qubit 3.0 fluorometer, size-checked on a Bioanalyzer 2100, and measured again with the KAPA Library Quantification kit. Each immunoSEQ 96-well plate was sequenced on its own single-read 150-cycle Illumina NextSeq 550 flow cell. The authors' analysis ran thus. The immunoSEQ output contained only junctional sequences without quality scores, so filtering could not match that applied to full-length reads. To assign V/J genes and CDR3, sequences were annotated against IMGT germline references using PyIR, a Python wrapper for IgBLAST v1.9. Reads were removed for weak V/J assignments (E-value above 1e-6), missing CDR3, stop codons, out-of-frame junctions, or ambiguous translated residues. V3J clonotypes were defined as sequences sharing an identical inferred V gene, J gene, and CDR3 amino acid sequence. Percentage overlap between repertoires was calculated by dividing the number of shared unique clonotypes by the size of the smaller repertoire. Three approaches were used to assess repertoire richness: RTK rarefaction, the Chao1 estimator, and Recon v2.1 estimates of unobserved clonotypes. The table comes from immuneACCESS by way of TCRdb, which keeps in-frame sequences with V and J called. Part of the clones is missing from these tables; in studies checked, under half for an unresolved V gene and the rest for unknown reasons. The D gene and trimming were derived from the DNA, and the V and J assignments and clone size from that table. The sample table shows fewer than 550,000 clones, and nearly 80% are seen once. Of the sample, 9.5% to 15% is held by the ten largest clones.

The donors were healthy, HIV-negative adults who had no recently reported acute infections or vaccinations. All donors were Caucasian adults living in Nashville, Tennessee, USA. For unsorted samples, 75 million to 90 million PBMCs were counted and genomic DNA was extracted with the QIAamp DNA Blood Mini kit. After blood collection by leukapheresis, PBMCs were isolated using Ficoll-Histopaque density gradient centrifugation and then cryopreserved in the vapor phase of liquid nitrogen. General findings and caveats noted by the study authors: Sampling was restricted to blood, and TCR repertoires in tissues likely differ from the TCR repertoires found in blood. Because the study included a small number of donors, the genetic and exposure-history diversity represented was limited. Pairwise subsampling indicated that sequencing depth was expected to affect the degree of clonotype sharing among donors.

From the cysteine up to the phenylalanine, the CDR3 has a length of 13 residues. Just the 39-base CDR3 DNA is kept, in frame starting at base 1. For CDR1 and CDR2, the germline V gene (reference sequence) lists SEHNR and FQNEAQ. The junction shows trimming of 2 bases on V and 0 bases on J, plus 1 base between the germline ends. The rearranged segments are TRBV7-9 and TRBJ2-2, with no confidently assigned D gene. The clonotype was recovered from a woman aged 40 to 50 in good health. Some clones in this sample may be carry-over from other donors' samples. The sample was PBMCs. The CDR3 in this case is CASSLPNTGELFF. The bases read TGTGCCAGCAGCTTACCGAACACCGGGGAGCTGTTTTTT.